The 21 T cell receptor beta chains presented below share a single source sample, sequenced in a study of cytomegalovirus exposure and HLA in healthy donors. This table comes from immunoSEQ multiplex PCR, and its TCRdb copy is limited to in-frame clones, with some not included. The sample records roughly 45,000 clones, more than 85% being singletons. Sequenced: PBMCs. The receptors were sampled from a man aged 18-30 years in good health and CMV-seronegative.

The V and J genes are TRBV28 and TRBJ1-2; D unresolved. The ends were cut back, 8 bases at V and 8 bases at J, with 12 bases in the middle. Germline CDR1 and CDR2: MDHEN and SYDVKM. The length of the CDR3 is 11 residues. The CDR3 is CASERAKGYTF. DNA for the CDR3: TGTGCCAGCGAGAGGGCGAAAGGCTACACCTTC.

The chain has TRBV25-1 and TRBJ2-7, with unresolved D. The V end lost 7 bases, the J end lost 13 bases, and 17 bases lay between the germline ends. CDR3 length equals 11 residues. The germline V gene encodes CDR1 MGHDK and CDR2 SYGVNS. CDR3 in amino acids: CASTFGWSVYF. CDR3 bases: TGTGCCAGCACGTTCGGCTGGAGTGTTTACTTC.

This chain uses TRBV10-3 with TRBJ1-2; 7 bases are shared with TRBD1. The CDR3 covers 12 residues. Trimming at V came to 10 bases and at J to 0 bases, leaving 2 bases not matched to a gene. Per the germline V gene, CDR1 is ENHRY and CDR2 is SYGVKD. CDR3 amino acids: CATGQTNYGYTF. CDR3 nucleotides: TGTGCCACGGGACAGACTAACTATGGCTACACCTTC.

The V gene is TRBV7-2, the J gene TRBJ2-7, with 8 bases aligning to TRBD2. Trimming cost V 5 bases and J 5 bases; bases outside gene matches: 8. The CDR3 covers 14 residues. Germline assignment: CDR1 SGHTA and CDR2 FQGNSA. This CDR3 reads CASSASGGGDEQYF. The CDR3 nucleotides read TGTGCCAGCAGCGCAAGCGGGGGCGGGGACGAGCAGTACTTC.

V usage is TRBV11-2 and J usage is TRBJ2-7; 8 bases agree with TRBD1. CDR1 SGHAT and CDR2 FQNNGV come from the germline V gene. Trimming took 5 bases from V and 3 from J; bases not matched to a gene: 9. This CDR3 comprises 15 residues. The CDR3 is CASSNLGQGDYEQYF. The CDR3 DNA reads TGTGCCAGCAGCAACCTAGGACAGGGCGACTACGAGCAGTACTTC.

The chain employs TRBV29-1 and TRBJ2-1, with a possible D match to TRBD2 (6 bases). There are 14 residues in the CDR3. CDR1 and CDR2 (germline): SQVTM, ANQGSEA. The ends were cut back, 3 bases at V and 2 bases at J, with 11 bases in the middle. The CDR3 nucleotides read TGCAGCGTTGACGGGACTCCAACCTACAATGAGCAGTTCTTC. This translates into CSVDGTPTYNEQFF.

The CDR3 sequence: CAIKAQGDGRGYTF. CDR3 DNA: TGTGCCATCAAAGCCCAGGGGGATGGGAGAGGCTACACCTTC. This chain uses TRBV10-3 with TRBJ1-2, with TRBD1 matching over 7 bases. This CDR3 comprises 14 residues. CDR1 and CDR2 (germline): ENHRY, SYGVKD. V lost 7 bases and J lost 8; bases outside the gene matches: 13.

This chain connects TRBV7-9 to TRBJ2-4; the D gene is possibly TRBD2 (5 bases). The CDR3 contains 13 residues. Trimming pared 1 base from V and 7 bases from J, leaving 8 bases between. From germline, CDR1 is SEHNR and CDR2 FQNEAQ (reference sequence). This chain's CDR3 is CASSLDPSNIQYF. CDR3 DNA sequence: TGTGCCAGCAGCTTAGACCCTAGCAACATTCAGTACTTC.

The rearrangement links TRBV28 to TRBJ2-5; D remains unclear. This CDR3 is built from 13 residues. Trimming pared 6 bases from V and 5 bases from J, leaving 13 bases between. CDR1 is MDHEN and CDR2 is SYDVKM in the germline V gene. The CDR3 spells CASRPGPQETQYF. The DNA for the CDR3 is TGTGCCAGCAGACCGGGTCCGCAGGAGACCCAGTACTTC.

V is TRBV28 and J is TRBJ1-2; no definite D call. The ends were cut back, 3 bases at V and 7 bases at J, with 12 bases in the middle. The CDR3 spans 13 residues. The germline gives CDR1 MDHEN, CDR2 SYDVKM. DNA of the CDR3: TGTGCCAGCAGTTTGAACGGGGTTCTTGGCTACACCTTC. Translation: CASSLNGVLGYTF.

V and J are TRBV28 and TRBJ2-7, with D possibly matching TRBD2 (5 bases). Germline CDR1 MDHEN, CDR2 SYDVKM. The V and J ends lost 6 bases and 3 bases respectively, with 9 bases between them. The CDR3 is 12 amino acids. For the CDR3, the DNA is TGTGCCAGCAGGTACCGGGACTACGAGCAGTACTTC. This codes for CASRYRDYEQYF.

The chain uses TRBV13 and TRBJ1-3; D possibly corresponds to TRBD1 (6 bases). V shed 2 bases and J shed 1 base, with 21 bases lying between them. CDR1 is PRHDT and CDR2 is FYEKMQ in the germline V gene (reference sequence). CDR3 length: 19 residues. CDR3 bases: TGTGCCAGCAGCTTATACACCCTTCTCAGGGGCGCTTCTGGAAACACCATATATTTT. Its protein product is CASSLYTLLRGASGNTIYF.

In its sample, this clone was seen once. The V and J genes are TRBV29-1 and TRBJ1-1; D perhaps matches TRBD1 (5 bases). Germline V lookup: CDR1 SQVTM, CDR2 ANQGSEA. The CDR3 spans 14 residues. V was cut by 3 bases and J by 6 bases, with 17 bases left in between. The CDR3 loop is CSVDAGTGDAEAFF. The DNA for the CDR3 is TGCAGCGTTGACGCGGGGACCGGGGACGCTGAAGCTTTCTTT. The whole variable domain, filled in from reference TRBV29-1 and TRBJ1-1, reads SAVISQKPSRDICQRGTSLTIQCQVDSQVTMMFWYRQQPGQSLTLIATANQGSEATYESGFVIDKFPISRPNLTFSTLTVSNMSPEDSSIYLCSVDAGTGDAEAFFGQGTRLTVV.

The chain couples TRBV7-8 to TRBJ1-3, with D tentatively TRBD1 (6 bases). Per the germline V gene, CDR1 is SGHVS and CDR2 is FQNEAQ. This CDR3 has 14 residues. With 6 bases removed from V and 3 bases from J, the gap between germline ends came to 12 bases. The CDR3, as DNA: TGTGCCAGCAGGGACCGGGACATTGGAAACACCATATATTTT. Encoded protein: CASRDRDIGNTIYF.

DNA for the CDR3: TGTGCCAGCAGCTTCCGACAGGGTCATGGCTACACCTTC. Protein sequence: CASSFRQGHGYTF. The chain couples TRBV5-6 to TRBJ1-2, with 7 bases identical to TRBD1. The germline V gene encodes CDR1 SGHDT and CDR2 YYEEEE. This CDR3 has 13 amino acids. Trimming took 2 bases from V and 6 from J; bases not matched to a gene: 4.

This sequence joins TRBV6-1 and TRBJ2-7, with 7 bases lining up with TRBD2. Germline trimming cut 1 base from V and 3 bases from J; bases unmatched to any gene: 12. The germline V gene encodes CDR1 MNHNS and CDR2 SASEGT. The CDR3 covers 17 residues. This CDR3 is CASSEDVRASGNYEQYF. The DNA of the CDR3 is TGTGCCAGCAGTGAAGATGTAAGAGCTAGCGGCAACTACGAGCAGTACTTC.

The chain couples TRBV29-1 to TRBJ2-3; 10 bases are shared with TRBD2. V trimming: 6 bases; J trimming: 4 bases; junction bases outside the gene matches: 10. The CDR3 totals 15 residues. The germline gives CDR1 SQVTM, CDR2 ANQGSEA. The DNA of the CDR3 is TGCAGCGTCGTATTACTAGCGGGAAATGCAGATACGCAGTATTTT. It codes for CSVVLLAGNADTQYF.

The chain employs TRBV5-4 and TRBJ1-1; 7 bases agree with TRBD1. This CDR3 contains 16 residues. Trimming cost V 4 bases and J 2 bases; bases outside gene matches: 11. The V gene's germline CDR1 is SGHNT and CDR2 YYREEE (reference sequence). DNA of the CDR3: TGTGCCAGCAGCCCCAAGACAGGGCACCTAAACACTGAAGCTTTCTTT. This encodes CASSPKTGHLNTEAFF. The full variable domain, its missing parts supplied by reference TRBV5-4 and TRBJ1-1, is ETGVTQSPTHLIKTRGQQVTLRCSSQSGHNTVSWYQQALGQGPQFIFQYYREEENGRGNFPPRFSGLQFPNYSSELNVNALELDDSALYLCASSPKTGHLNTEAFFGQGTRLTVV.

On this clone: Other DNA sequences in this sample translate to the same CDR3. The V gene is TRBV5-1, the J gene TRBJ1-2, with TRBD1 matching 7 bases. CDR1 and CDR2 (germline): SGHRS, YFSETQ. There are 17 residues in the CDR3. V trimming: 5 bases; J trimming: 2 bases; junction bases outside the gene matches: 15. The CDR3 DNA sequence: TGCGCCAGCAGGTCTGACAGGGCCTCTCCGTTAAACTATGGCTACACCTTC. Residues: CASRSDRASPLNYGYTF.

This clone has just one count. The CDR3 bases are TGCGCCAGCAGCTTGGGAGCGGGCAGCTCCTACAATGAGCAGTTCTTC. This sequence encodes CASSLGAGSSYNEQFF. V usage is TRBV5-1 and J usage is TRBJ2-1, with D perhaps matching TRBD2 (6 bases). The CDR3 sequence is 16 residues long. Germline loops: CDR1 SGHRS, CDR2 YFSETQ. V was pared by 0 bases and J by 0 bases, with 10 bases between.

V is TRBV19 and J is TRBJ2-1, with D tentatively TRBD1 (5 bases). CDR1 is LNHDA and CDR2 is SQIVND in the germline V gene (reference sequence). The germline V and J ends were trimmed by 5 bases and 3 bases, with 8 bases remaining between them. The CDR3 totals 13 residues. CDR3: CASSQGFYNEQFF. The CDR3 region has the DNA TGTGCCAGTAGTCAGGGCTTCTACAATGAGCAGTTCTTC.